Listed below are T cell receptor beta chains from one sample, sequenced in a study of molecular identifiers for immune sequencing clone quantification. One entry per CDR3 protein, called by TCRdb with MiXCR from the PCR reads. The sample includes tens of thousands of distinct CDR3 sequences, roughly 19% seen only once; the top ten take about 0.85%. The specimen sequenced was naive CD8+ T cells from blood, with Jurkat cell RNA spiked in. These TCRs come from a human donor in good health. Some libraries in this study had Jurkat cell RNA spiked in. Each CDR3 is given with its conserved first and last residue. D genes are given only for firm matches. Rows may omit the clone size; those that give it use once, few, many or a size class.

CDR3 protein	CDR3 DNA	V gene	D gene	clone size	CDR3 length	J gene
CASSARPDRISGNTIYF	TGTGCCAGCAGCGCCCGACCGGACAGAATCTCTGGAAACACCATATATTTT	TRBV9	NA	many	17	TRBJ1-3
CASSPYGARDEQFF	TGTGCCAGCAGCCCCTACGGGGCCCGGGATGAGCAGTTCTTC	TRBV11-2	NA	many	14	TRBJ2-1
CAWSVVDTDTQYF	TGTGCCTGGAGTGTGGTAGACACAGATACGCAGTATTTT	TRBV30	NA	many	13	TRBJ2-3
CASSEALSSPQHTDTQYF	TGTGCCAGCAGTGAAGCCCTGTCTTCACCCCAACACACAGATACGCAGTATTTT	TRBV2	NA	many	18	TRBJ2-3
CASSYPGANSLPQETQYF	TGTGCCAGCAGTTACCCAGGGGCGAACAGCCTACCCCAAGAGACCCAGTACTTC	TRBV6-2/TRBV6-3	NA	few	18	TRBJ2-5
CASTDRGTEAFF	TGTGCCAGCACAGACCGGGGTACTGAAGCTTTCTTT	TRBV13	NA	many	12	TRBJ1-1
CASSLRGLSYEQYF	TGTGCCAGCAGTTTACGGGGACTGTCCTACGAGCAGTACTTC	TRBV12-3/TRBV12-4	NA	many	14	TRBJ2-7
CASSPGGGGGAEAFF	TGTGCCAGTAGCCCAGGGGGGGGGGGGGGGGCTGAAGCTTTCTTT	TRBV19	TRBD1	NA	15	TRBJ1-1
CASSLRHGGGQGGTEAFF	TGTGCCAGCAGCTTAAGACACGGAGGGGGACAGGGGGGAACTGAAGCTTTCTTT	TRBV7-2	TRBD1	many	18	TRBJ1-1
CASSPLVSSGGGEQYF	TGTGCCAGCAGTCCCCTCGTTTCTAGCGGGGGGGGGGAGCAGTACTTC	TRBV28	TRBD2	many	16	TRBJ2-7
CASSHRTGGLDEQYF	TGTGCCAGCAGCCATCGGACAGGGGGTCTCGATGAGCAGTACTTC	TRBV7-9	TRBD1	many	15	TRBJ2-7
CASSQDPDVFGQYF	TGTGCCAGCAGCCAAGACCCCGACGTCTTCGGGCAGTACTTC	TRBV3-1	NA	many	14	TRBJ2-7
CATRTGTSDTDTQYF	TGTGCCACCCGAACCGGGACTAGCGACACAGATACGCAGTATTTT	TRBV24-1	TRBD2	many	15	TRBJ2-3
CASSWAQSATNEKLFF	TGTGCCAGCAGCTGGGCCCAATCTGCAACTAATGAAAAACTGTTTTTT	TRBV11-2	NA	many	16	TRBJ1-4
CASSEALQYYQPQHF	TGTGCCAGCAGTGAAGCGCTTCAGTACTATCAGCCCCAGCATTTT	TRBV2	NA	many	15	TRBJ1-5
CASSSRVNTEAFF	TGTGCCAGCAGTTCTAGGGTGAACACTGAAGCTTTCTTT	TRBV11-2	NA	many	13	TRBJ1-1
CASSLGGPNQPQHF	TGTGCCAGCAGCTTAGGAGGACCCAATCAGCCCCAGCATTTT	TRBV7-9	NA	many	14	TRBJ1-5